This record concerns one T cell receptor (beta chain) sequence. This sample is drawn from a study of CD8 T cells in Susac syndrome. When the RNA was reverse transcribed, random hexamers were used with an input of roughly 0.5 to 1 ug. Amplification of TCR beta CDR3 across 54 Vbeta and 13 Jbeta was performed with immunoSEQ multiplex PCR. TCRdb re-called the immunoSEQ multiplex PCR reads with MiXCR, one entry per CDR3 protein. The data hold 250,000 to 300,000 distinct CDR3 sequences, with 70% to 90% observed a single time. TCR beta sequencing was performed on blood CD8+ and CD4+ T cells. Negative isolation was applied to CD8+ and CD4+ T cells, and FACS enrichment was applied to TEMRA cells. This CDR3 comprises 14 residues. In germline, CDR1 is ENHRY, CDR2 SYGVKD. With 3 bases removed from V and 3 bases from J, the gap between germline ends came to 11 bases.

The specimen was CD8+ T cells from PBMCs. The receptor was isolated from a human donor with multiple sclerosis. The rearrangement links TRBV10-3 to TRBJ1-1, with D perhaps TRBD1 (5 bases). CDR3 nucleotides: TGTGCCATCAGTGATCCCATAGGGGACACTGAAGCTTTCTTT. Its translation: CAISDPIGDTEAFF.